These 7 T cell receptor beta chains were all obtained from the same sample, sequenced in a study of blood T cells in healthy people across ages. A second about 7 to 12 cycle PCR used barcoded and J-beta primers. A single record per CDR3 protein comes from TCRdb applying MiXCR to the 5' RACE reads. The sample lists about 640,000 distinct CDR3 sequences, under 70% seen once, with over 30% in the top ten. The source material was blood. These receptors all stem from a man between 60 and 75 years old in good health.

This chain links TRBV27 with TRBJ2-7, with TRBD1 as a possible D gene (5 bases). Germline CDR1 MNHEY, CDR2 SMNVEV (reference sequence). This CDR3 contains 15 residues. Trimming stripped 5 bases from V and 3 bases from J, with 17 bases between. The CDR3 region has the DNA TGTGCCAGCAGTCTGGGGCCAGGTGATGACTACGAGCAGTACTTC. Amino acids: CASSLGPGDDYEQYF.

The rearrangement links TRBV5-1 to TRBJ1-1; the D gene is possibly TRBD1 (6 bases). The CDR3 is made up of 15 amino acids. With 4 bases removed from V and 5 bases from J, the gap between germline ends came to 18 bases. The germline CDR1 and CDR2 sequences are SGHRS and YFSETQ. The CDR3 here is CASSPQFEGGTEAFF. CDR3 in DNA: TGCGCCAGCAGCCCCCAGTTCGAGGGGGGGACTGAAGCTTTCTTT.

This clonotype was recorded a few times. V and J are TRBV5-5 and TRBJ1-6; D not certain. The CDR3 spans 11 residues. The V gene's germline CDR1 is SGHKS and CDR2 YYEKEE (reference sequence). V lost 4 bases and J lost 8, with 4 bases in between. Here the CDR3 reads CASSMDSPLHF. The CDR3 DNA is TGTGCCAGCAGCATGGATTCACCCCTCCACTTT. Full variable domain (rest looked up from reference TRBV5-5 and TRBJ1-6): DAGVTQSPTHLIKTRGQQVTLRCSPISGHKSVSWYQQVLGQGPQFIFQYYEKEERGRGNFPDRFSARQFPNYSSELNVNALLLGDSALYLCASSMDSPLHFGNGTRLTVT.

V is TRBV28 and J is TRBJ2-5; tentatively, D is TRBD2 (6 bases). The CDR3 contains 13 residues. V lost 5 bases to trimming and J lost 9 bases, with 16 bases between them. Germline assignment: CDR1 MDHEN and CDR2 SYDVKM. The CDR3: CASSLGGSGAQYF. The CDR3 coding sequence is TGTGCCAGCAGTCTTGGGGGGTCTGGGGCCCAGTACTTC.

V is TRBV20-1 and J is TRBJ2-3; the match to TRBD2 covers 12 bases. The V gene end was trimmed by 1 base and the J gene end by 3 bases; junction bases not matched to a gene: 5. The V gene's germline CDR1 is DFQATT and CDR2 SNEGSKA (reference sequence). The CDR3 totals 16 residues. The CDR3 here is CSARAVLAGGTDTQYF. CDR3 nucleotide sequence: TGCAGTGCTAGAGCCGTACTAGCGGGGGGAACAGATACGCAGTATTTT.

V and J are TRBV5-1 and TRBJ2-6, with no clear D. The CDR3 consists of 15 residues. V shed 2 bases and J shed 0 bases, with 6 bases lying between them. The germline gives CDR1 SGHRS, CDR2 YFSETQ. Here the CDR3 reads CASSFGDSGANVLTF. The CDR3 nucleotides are TGCGCCAGCAGCTTTGGGGACTCTGGGGCCAACGTCCTGACTTTC.

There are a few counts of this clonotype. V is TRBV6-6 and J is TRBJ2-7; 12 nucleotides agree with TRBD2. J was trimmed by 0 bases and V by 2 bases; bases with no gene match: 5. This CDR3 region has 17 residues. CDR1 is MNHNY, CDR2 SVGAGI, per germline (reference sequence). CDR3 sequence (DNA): TGTGCCAGCAGTTACACTAGCGGGGGGCCACACTCCTACGAGCAGTACTTC. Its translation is CASSYTSGGPHSYEQYF.